This T cell receptor beta chain was documented in a study of blood T cells in healthy people across ages. Across the study: Per two T cells, template switching captured roughly one barcoded beta molecule.

The total RNA that was extracted per sample amounted to at least 5.5 micrograms. Combining a sample-barcoded 5' primer with a J-beta primer mix, a second PCR ran for roughly 7 to 12 cycles. Researchers report that a template-switch adaptor with 12 random nucleotides tagged each cDNA molecule. TCRdb passed the 5' RACE reads through MiXCR, listing each CDR3 protein once. The sample yields approximately 830,000 distinct CDR3 sequences, around two thirds seen once. Input material: blood. The source is a man younger than 40 in good health.

The DNA for the CDR3 is TGTGCCAGCAGCTTAGATGCGGGGGGGACCTACGAGCAGTACTTC. Translated, it gives CASSLDAGGTYEQYF. The rearrangement joins TRBV7-2 to TRBJ2-7, with 9 bases lining up with TRBD2. Germline V gene sequence: CDR1 SGHTA, CDR2 FQGNSA. This CDR3 has 15 amino acids. V trimming: 1 base; J trimming: 2 bases; junction bases outside the gene matches: 3.